What follows describes a single TCR beta chain. Antigen: not known. The data are from a study of CXCR3-negative and CXCR3-positive naive CD8 T cells. The study's findings and limits: Upon cryopreservation, CXCR3 expression partially decreased, and most assays used fresh PBMCs. CXCR3-negative naive cells had less hydrophobic TRB CDR3s than did CXCR3-positive naive cells. Memory CD8+ cells had much lower diversity, and both naive subsets had comparably high diversity.

TRB cDNA libraries were made by UMI-labeled 5' RACE. TCRdb reanalyzed the 5' RACE reads and collapses them to one entry per CDR3 protein, without DNA. Found here are 100,000 or so distinct CDR3 sequences; the top ten clones hold over 1.5%. The germline V gene has CDR1 GTSNPN and CDR2 SVGIG (reference sequence). This CDR3 has 14 residues. Sorting yielded triplicates of about 280,000 cells for each CD8+ T cell subset. The rearrangement uses TRBV30 and TRBJ2-7; TCRdb returns TRBD1, unconfirmable since there is no DNA. Specimen: naive CXCR3- CD8+ T cells from blood. Subset meaning: CD45RO-CCR7+CD27+CD95- naive CD8+ T cells lacking CXCR3 (TNR3-). The receptor comes from a human donor in good health. Some clones in this sample may be carry-over from other donors' samples. The CDR3: CACITWDSAYEQYF.